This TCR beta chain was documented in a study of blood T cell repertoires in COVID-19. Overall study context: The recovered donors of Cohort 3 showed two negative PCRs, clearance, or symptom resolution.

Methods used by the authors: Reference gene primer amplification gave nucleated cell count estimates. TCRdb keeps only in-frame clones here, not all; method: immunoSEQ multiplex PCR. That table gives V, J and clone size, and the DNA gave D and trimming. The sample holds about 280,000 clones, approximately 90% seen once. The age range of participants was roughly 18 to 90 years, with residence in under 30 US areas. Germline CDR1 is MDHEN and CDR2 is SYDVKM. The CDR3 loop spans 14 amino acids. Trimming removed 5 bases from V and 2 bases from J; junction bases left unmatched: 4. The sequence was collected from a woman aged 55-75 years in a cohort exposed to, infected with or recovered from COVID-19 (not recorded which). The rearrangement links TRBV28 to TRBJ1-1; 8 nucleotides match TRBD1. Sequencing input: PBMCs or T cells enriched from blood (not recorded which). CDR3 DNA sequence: TGTGCCAGCAGTACCGGGACAGGAAACACTGAAGCTTTCTTT. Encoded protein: CASSTGTGNTEAFF.